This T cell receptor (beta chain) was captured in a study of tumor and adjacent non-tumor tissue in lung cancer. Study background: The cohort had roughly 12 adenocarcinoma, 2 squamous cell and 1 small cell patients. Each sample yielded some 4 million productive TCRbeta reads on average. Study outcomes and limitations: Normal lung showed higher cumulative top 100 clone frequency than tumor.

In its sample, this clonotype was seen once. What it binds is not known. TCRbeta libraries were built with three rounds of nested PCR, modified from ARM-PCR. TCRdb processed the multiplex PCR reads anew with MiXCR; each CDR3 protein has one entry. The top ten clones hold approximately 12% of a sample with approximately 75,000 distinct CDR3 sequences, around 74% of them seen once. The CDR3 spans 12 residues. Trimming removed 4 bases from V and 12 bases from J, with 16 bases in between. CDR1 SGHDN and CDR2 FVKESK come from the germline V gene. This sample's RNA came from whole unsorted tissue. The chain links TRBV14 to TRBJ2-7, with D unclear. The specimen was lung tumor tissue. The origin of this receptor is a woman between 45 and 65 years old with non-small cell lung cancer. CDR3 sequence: CASSLRLASLYF. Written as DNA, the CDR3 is TGTGCCAGCAGCCTCAGACTGGCGTCTCTGTACTTC.